This T cell receptor beta chain was captured in a study of control samples from healthy donors and cancer patients (dated by TCRdb to 2018 to 2020). This clone showed up just a few times. The target of this receptor is not known. No base quality values were provided; no much bigger clone lies one nucleotide off. Ends trimmed: V by 2 bases, J by 4 bases; bases unmatched to a gene: 5. Measured from the cysteine to the phenylalanine, the CDR3 is 16 residues long. CDR3 DNA is the only sequence kept; it has 48 bases, read in frame from the first base. The germline V gene provides CDR1 SGHRS and CDR2 YFSETQ. The library was obtained by the immunoSEQ multiplex PCR assay. Held by TCRdb, this immuneACCESS table contains in-frame sequences only and omits some clones. Under half of the omission traces to an unresolved V gene where checked; the cause of the rest is unknown. The sample contains roughly 130,000 clones, roughly 88% of them found a single time. The ten largest account for around 3% of the sample.

Recombination joined TRBV5-1 with TRBJ2-2, and 10 bases in between align with TRBD2. The clonotype was recovered from a man aged 45-65 years in good health. Material for sequencing was blood. CDR3 loop: CASSLAGGPGTGELFF. The bases are TGCGCCAGCAGCTTAGCGGGGGGGCCGGGCACCGGGGAGCTGTTTTTT.